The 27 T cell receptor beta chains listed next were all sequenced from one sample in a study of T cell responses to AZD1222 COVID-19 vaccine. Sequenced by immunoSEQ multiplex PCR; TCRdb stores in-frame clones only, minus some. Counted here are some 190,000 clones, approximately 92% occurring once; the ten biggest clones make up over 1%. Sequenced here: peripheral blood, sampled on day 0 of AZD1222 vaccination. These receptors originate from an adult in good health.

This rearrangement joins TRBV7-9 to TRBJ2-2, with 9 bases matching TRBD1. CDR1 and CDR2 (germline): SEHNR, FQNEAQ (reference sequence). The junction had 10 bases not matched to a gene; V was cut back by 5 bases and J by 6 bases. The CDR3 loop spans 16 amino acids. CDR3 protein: CASSPEPGQGSGELFF. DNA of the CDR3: TGTGCCAGCAGCCCAGAACCGGGACAGGGTTCCGGGGAGCTGTTTTTT. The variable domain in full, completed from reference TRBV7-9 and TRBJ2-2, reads DTGVSQNPRHKITKRGQNVTFRCDPISEHNRLYWYRQTLGQGPEFLTYFQNEAQLEKSRLLSDRFSAERPKGSFSTLEIQRTEQGDSAMYLCASSPEPGQGSGELFFGEGSRLTVL.

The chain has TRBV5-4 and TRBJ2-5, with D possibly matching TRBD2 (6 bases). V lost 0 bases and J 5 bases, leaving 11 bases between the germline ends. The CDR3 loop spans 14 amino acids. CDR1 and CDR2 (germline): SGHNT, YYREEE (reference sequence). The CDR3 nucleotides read TGTGCCAGCAGCTTGGCCGGAGGGTTGGAGACCCAGTACTTC. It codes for CASSLAGGLETQYF.

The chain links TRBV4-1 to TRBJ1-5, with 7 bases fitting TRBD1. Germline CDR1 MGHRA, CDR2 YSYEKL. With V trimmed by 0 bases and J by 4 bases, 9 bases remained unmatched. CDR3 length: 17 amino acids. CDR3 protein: CASSQDFQTGWNQPQHF. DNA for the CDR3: TGCGCCAGCAGCCAAGATTTTCAGACAGGGTGGAATCAGCCCCAGCATTTT.

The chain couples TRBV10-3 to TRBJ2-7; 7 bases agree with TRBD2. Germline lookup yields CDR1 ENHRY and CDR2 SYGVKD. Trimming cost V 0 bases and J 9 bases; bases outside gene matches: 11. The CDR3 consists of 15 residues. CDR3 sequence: CAISESGSGRMLQYF. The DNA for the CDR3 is TGTGCCATCAGTGAGTCGGGTAGCGGGCGTATGTTGCAGTACTTC.

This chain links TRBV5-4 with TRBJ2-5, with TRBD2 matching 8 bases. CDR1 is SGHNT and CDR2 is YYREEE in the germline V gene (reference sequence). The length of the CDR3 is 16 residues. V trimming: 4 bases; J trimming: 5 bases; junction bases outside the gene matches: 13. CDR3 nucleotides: TGTGCCAGCAGCCAACGAGCGGGGGCGACAAAGGAGACCCAGTACTTC. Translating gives CASSQRAGATKETQYF.

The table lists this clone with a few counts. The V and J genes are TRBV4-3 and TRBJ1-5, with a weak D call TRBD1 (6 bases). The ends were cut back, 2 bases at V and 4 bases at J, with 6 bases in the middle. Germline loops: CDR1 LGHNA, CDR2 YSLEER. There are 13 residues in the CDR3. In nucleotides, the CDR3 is TGCGCCAGCAGCCAACAGGGGAATCAGCCCCAGCATTTT. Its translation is CASSQQGNQPQHF.

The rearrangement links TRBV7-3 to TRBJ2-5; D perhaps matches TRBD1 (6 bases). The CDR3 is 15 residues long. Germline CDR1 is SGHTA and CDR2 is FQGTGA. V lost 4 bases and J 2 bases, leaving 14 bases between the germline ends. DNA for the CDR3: TGTGCCAGCAGCTCCAGGGGTGGACCTCAAGAGACCCAGTACTTC. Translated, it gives CASSSRGGPQETQYF.

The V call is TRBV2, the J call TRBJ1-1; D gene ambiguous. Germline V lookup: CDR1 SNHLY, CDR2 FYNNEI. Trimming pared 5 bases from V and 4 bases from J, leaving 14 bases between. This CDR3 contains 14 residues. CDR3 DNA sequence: TGTGCCAGCAGTTTCACGACGGGAGTCACTGAAGCTTTCTTT. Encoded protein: CASSFTTGVTEAFF.

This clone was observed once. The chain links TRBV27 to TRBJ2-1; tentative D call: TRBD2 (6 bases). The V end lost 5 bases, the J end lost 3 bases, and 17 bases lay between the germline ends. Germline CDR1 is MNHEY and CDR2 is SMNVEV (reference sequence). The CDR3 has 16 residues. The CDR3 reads CASSPRTWGDYNEQFF. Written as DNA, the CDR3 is TGTGCCAGCAGTCCTAGGACCTGGGGGGACTACAATGAGCAGTTCTTC.

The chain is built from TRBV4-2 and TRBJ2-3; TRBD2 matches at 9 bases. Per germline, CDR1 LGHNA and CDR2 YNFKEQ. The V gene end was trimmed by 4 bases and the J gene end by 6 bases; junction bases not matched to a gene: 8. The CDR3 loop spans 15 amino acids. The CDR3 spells CASSRLAAIADTQYF. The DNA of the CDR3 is TGTGCCAGCAGCCGACTAGCGGCCATCGCGGATACGCAGTATTTT.

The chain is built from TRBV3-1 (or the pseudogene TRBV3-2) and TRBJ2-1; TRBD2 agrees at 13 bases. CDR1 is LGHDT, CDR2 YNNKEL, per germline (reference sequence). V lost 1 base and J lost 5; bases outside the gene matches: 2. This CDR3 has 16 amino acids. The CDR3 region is CASSQGLAGGHNEQFF. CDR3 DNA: TGTGCCAGCAGCCAAGGACTAGCGGGGGGTCACAATGAGCAGTTCTTC.

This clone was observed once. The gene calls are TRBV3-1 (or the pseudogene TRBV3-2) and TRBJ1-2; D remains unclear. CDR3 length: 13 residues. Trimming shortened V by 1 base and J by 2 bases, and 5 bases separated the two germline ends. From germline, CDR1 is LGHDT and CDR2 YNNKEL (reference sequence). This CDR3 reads CASSQVQNYGYTF. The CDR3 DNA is TGTGCCAGCAGCCAAGTACAGAACTATGGCTACACCTTC.

This CDR3 is CAVQPQGGYEQYF. The CDR3 DNA reads TGTGCCGTACAACCCCAGGGGGGCTACGAGCAGTACTTC. V and J are TRBV10-3 and TRBJ2-7, with D possibly TRBD1 on 7 matching bases. Germline CDR1 is ENHRY and CDR2 is SYGVKD. The CDR3 has 13 amino acids. Trimming left V 11 bases short and J 3 bases short, with 17 bases between.

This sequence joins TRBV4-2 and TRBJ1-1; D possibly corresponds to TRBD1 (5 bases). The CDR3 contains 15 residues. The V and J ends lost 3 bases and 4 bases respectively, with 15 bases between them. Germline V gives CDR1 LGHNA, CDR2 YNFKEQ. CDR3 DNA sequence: TGTGCCAGCAGCCAGGAGGGAGGGGCTGGCACTGAAGCTTTCTTT. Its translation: CASSQEGGAGTEAFF.

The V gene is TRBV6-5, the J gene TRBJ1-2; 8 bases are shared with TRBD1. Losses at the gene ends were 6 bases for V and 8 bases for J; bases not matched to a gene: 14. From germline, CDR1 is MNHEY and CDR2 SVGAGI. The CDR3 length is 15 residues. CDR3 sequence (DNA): TGTGCCAGCAGCTCACTCCACCAGGGGGCAAAAGGCTACACCTTC. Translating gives CASSSLHQGAKGYTF.

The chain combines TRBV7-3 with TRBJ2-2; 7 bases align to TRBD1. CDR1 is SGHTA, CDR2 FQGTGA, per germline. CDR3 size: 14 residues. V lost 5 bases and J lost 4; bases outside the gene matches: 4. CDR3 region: CASSHQGVTGELFF. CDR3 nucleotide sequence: TGTGCCAGCAGCCACCAGGGGGTCACCGGGGAGCTGTTTTTT.

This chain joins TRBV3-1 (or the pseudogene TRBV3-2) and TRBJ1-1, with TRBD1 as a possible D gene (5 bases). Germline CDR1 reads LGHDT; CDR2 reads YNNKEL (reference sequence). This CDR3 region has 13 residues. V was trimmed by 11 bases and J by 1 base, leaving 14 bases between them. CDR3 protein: CASGGDSNTEAFF. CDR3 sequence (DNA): TGTGCCTCCGGGGGGGATTCGAACACTGAAGCTTTCTTT.

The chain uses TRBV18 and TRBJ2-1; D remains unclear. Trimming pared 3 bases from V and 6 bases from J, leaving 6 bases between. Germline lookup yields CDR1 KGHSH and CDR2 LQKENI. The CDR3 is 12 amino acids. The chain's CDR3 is CASSPSLNEQFF. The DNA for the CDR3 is TGTGCCAGCTCACCCAGCCTCAATGAGCAGTTCTTC.

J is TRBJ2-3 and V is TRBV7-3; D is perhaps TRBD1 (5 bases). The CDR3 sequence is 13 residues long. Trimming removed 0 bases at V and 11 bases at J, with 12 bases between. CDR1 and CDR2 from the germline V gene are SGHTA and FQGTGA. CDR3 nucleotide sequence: TGTGCCAGCAGCTTAACAGGCCCCAGGGAGCAGTATTTT. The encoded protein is CASSLTGPREQYF.

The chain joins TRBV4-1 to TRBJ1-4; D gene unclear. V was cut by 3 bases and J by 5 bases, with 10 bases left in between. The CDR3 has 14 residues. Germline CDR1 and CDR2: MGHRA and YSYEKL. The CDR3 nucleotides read TGCGCCAGCAGCCACCTTGGGGTCAATGAAAAACTGTTTTTT. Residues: CASSHLGVNEKLFF.

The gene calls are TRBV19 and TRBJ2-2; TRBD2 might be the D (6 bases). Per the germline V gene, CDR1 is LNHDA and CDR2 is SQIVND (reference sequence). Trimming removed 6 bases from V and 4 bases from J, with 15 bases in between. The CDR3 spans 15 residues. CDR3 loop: CASSSRHGGTGELFF. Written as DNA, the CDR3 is TGTGCCAGTAGCTCGAGGCACGGGGGCACCGGGGAGCTGTTTTTT.

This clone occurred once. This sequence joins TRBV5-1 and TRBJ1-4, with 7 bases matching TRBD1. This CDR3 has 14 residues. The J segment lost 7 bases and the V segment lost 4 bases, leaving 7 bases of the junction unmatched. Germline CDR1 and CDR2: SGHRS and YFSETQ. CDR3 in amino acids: CASSRTGEGEKLFF. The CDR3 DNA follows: TGCGCCAGCAGCAGAACAGGGGAGGGTGAAAAACTGTTTTTT.

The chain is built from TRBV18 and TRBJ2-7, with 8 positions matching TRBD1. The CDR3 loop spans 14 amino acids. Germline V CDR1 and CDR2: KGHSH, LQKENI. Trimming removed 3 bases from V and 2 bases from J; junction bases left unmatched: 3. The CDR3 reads CASSPRTGPYEQYF. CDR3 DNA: TGTGCCAGCTCACCCAGGACAGGGCCCTACGAGCAGTACTTC.

The CDR3 loop reads CASSCRAPGTEDRGFCNEQFF. The DNA of the CDR3 is TGTGCCAGCAGTTGTAGGGCACCCGGCACCGAGGACAGGGGTTTTTGCAATGAGCAGTTCTTC. The V gene is TRBV6-2 or TRBV6-3, the J gene TRBJ2-1; 9 nucleotides align to TRBD1. The CDR3 totals 21 residues. V lost 4 bases, J lost 6 bases, and 25 bases stayed unmatched. Germline values: CDR1 MNHEY, CDR2 SVGEGT.

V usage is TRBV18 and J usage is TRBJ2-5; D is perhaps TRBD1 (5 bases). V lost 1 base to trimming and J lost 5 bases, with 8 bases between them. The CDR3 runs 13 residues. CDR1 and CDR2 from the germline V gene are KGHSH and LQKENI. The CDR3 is CASSPRGPETQYF. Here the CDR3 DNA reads TGTGCCAGCTCACCACGGGGCCCGGAGACCCAGTACTTC.

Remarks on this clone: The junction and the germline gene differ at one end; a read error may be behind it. The CDR3 nucleotides read TGTGCCAGCAGCGAAGATCGGAAAGATACGCAGTATTTT. Its translation is CASSEDRKDTQYF. The chain is built from TRBV3-1 (or the pseudogene TRBV3-2) and TRBJ2-3; D unresolved. The CDR3 loop spans 13 amino acids. The germline V gene encodes CDR1 LGHDT and CDR2 YNNKEL (reference sequence).

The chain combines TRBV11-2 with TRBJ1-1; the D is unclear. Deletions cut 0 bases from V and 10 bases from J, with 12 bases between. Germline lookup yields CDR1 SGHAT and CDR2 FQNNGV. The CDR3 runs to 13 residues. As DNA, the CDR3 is TGTGCCAGCAGCTTAGATTCAACAGCCCTAGCTTTCTTT. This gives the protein CASSLDSTALAFF.